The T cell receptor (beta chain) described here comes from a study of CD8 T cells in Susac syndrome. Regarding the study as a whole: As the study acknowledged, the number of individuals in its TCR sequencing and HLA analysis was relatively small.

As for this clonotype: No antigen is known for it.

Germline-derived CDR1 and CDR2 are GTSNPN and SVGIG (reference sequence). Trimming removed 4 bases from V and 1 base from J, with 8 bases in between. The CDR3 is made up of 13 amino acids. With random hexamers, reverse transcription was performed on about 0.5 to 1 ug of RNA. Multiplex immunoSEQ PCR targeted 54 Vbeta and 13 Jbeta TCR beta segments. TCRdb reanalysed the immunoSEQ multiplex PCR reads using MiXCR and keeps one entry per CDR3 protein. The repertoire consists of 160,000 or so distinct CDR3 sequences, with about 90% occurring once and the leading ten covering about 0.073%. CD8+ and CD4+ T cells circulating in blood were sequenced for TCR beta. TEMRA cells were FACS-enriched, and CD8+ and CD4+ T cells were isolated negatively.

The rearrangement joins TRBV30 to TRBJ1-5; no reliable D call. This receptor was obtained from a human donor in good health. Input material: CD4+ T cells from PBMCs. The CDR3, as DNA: TGTGCCTGGACTGGTGGGAGCAATCAGCCCCAGCATTTT. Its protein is CAWTGGSNQPQHF.